These 18 T cell receptor beta chains originate from one sample sequenced in a study of blood T cells in healthy people across ages. PCR was performed a second time for roughly 6 to 12 cycles using a sample-barcoded 5' primer and a J-beta primer mix. TCRdb fed the 5' RACE reads into MiXCR, producing one record per CDR3 protein. This table has approximately 490,000 distinct CDR3 sequences, 24% appearing once. This sample was also put to use in a study of T cells of mothers and their children.

The sequencing sample was made of blood. The receptor source for this set is a boy under 18 in good health.

This clonotype was found a few times. V is TRBV7-3 and J is TRBJ1-1; tentatively, D is TRBD1 (5 bases). This CDR3 is 13 amino acids long. V was shortened by 5 bases and J by 7 bases, with 14 bases between the two germline ends. Germline loops: CDR1 SGHTA, CDR2 FQGTGA. The CDR3 DNA reads as TGTGCCAGCAGCGACAGACAGAATCTTGAAGCTTTCTTT. Encoded protein: CASSDRQNLEAFF. The complete variable domain, with remaining parts taken from reference TRBV7-3 and TRBJ1-1, reads GAGVSQTPSNKVTEKGKYVELRCDPISGHTALYWYRQSLGQGPEFLIYFQGTGAADDSGLPNDRFFAVRPEGSVSTLKIQRTERGDSAVYLCASSDRQNLEAFFGQGTRLTVV.

The V and J genes are TRBV7-8 and TRBJ1-2; TRBD1 matches at 11 bases. CDR1 is SGHVS, CDR2 FQNEAQ, per germline. This CDR3 spans 17 amino acids. J was trimmed by 4 bases and V by 2 bases; bases with no gene match: 9. In DNA form, the CDR3 reads TGTGCCAGCAGCTTACGGGACAGGGGGGAGCTAGCCTATGGCTACACCTTC. It is translated as CASSLRDRGELAYGYTF.

This clonotype was seen only a few times. The rearrangement uses TRBV4-3 and TRBJ2-3; TRBD2 aligns across 8 bases. Germline trimming cut 0 bases from V and 8 bases from J; bases unmatched to any gene: 10. Germline CDR1 is LGHNA and CDR2 is YSLEER. The CDR3 length is 16 residues. The DNA for the CDR3 is TGCGCCAGCAGCCAAGACGGTCGGGGGGGCCGAGTTACGCAGTATTTT. Translating gives CASSQDGRGGRVTQYF.

This clonotype was seen a handful of times. The rearrangement uses TRBV2 and TRBJ2-3; TRBD1 or TRBD2 may be the D gene (6 bases each). The V gene lost 3 bases and the J gene lost 2 bases, with 12 bases spanning the gap. The CDR3 is 15 amino acids. CDR1 SNHLY and CDR2 FYNNEI come from the germline V gene. DNA for the CDR3: TGTGCCAGCAGTGACCCGGGGGCCAACACAGATACGCAGTATTTT. It codes for CASSDPGANTDTQYF. Variable domain in full (rest from reference TRBV2 and TRBJ2-3): EPEVTQTPSHQVTQMGQEVILRCVPISNHLYFYWYRQILGQKVEFLVSFYNNEISEKSEIFDDQFSVERPDGSNFTLKIRSTKLEDSAMYFCASSDPGANTDTQYFGPGTRLTVL.

The genes are TRBV6-5 and TRBJ2-5; D is perhaps TRBD1 (6 bases). Between the trimmed V and J ends, which lost 3 bases and 5 bases, there was a span of 19 bases. CDR3 length equals 16 residues. The V gene's germline CDR1 is MNHEY and CDR2 SVGAGI. CDR3 bases: TGTGCCAGCAGTTATTACCCGGCAGGGGCCCGCGAGACCCAGTACTTC. It specifies CASSYYPAGARETQYF.

This clonotype was detected a few times. The rearrangement links TRBV28 to TRBJ2-2, with D uncertain. There are 13 residues in the CDR3. Trimming took off 8 bases at V and 0 bases at J, with 7 bases between the two ends. Looked up from germline, CDR1 is MDHEN and CDR2 is SYDVKM. The CDR3 reads CASFYPNTGELFF. In DNA form, the CDR3 reads TGTGCCAGCTTCTACCCGAACACCGGGGAGCTGTTTTTT.

The V and J genes are TRBV5-1 and TRBJ2-5; no firm D call. The CDR3 is 13 residues long. Deletions cut 4 bases from V and 1 base from J, with 8 bases between. Germline CDR1 reads SGHRS; CDR2 reads YFSETQ. Written as DNA, the CDR3 is TGCGCCAGCAGCCCGAGTGTCCAAGAGACCCAGTACTTC. This encodes CASSPSVQETQYF.

The chain carries TRBV5-1 and TRBJ2-7, with D possibly TRBD1 on 6 matching bases. The CDR3 has 15 residues. V lost 2 bases and J 5 bases, leaving 17 bases between the germline ends. Per germline, CDR1 SGHRS and CDR2 YFSETQ. The CDR3: CASSFGRGRPNEQYF. The CDR3 DNA is TGCGCCAGCAGCTTCGGCAGGGGTCGGCCTAACGAGCAGTACTTC.

The sample holds a few counts of this clonotype. The chain has TRBV20-1 and TRBJ1-1, with D unclear. The CDR3 consists of 14 residues. CDR1 is DFQATT, CDR2 SNEGSKA, per germline (reference sequence). The V gene lost 6 bases and the J gene lost 3 bases, with 17 bases spanning the gap. The CDR3 reads CSARSPEPYTEAFF. DNA for the CDR3: TGCAGTGCCAGGAGTCCAGAGCCTTACACTGAAGCTTTCTTT.

This clonotype was seen ten or more times. V usage is TRBV28 and J usage is TRBJ2-7, with D tentatively TRBD1 (8 bases). The CDR3 length is 16 residues. V was trimmed by 4 bases and J by 2 bases, leaving 18 bases between them. Germline V CDR1 and CDR2: MDHEN, SYDVKM. The CDR3 reads CASSSLNRGGPYEQYF. The CDR3 DNA reads TGTGCCAGCAGTTCGCTTAACAGGGGGGGACCCTACGAGCAGTACTTC.

This chain uses TRBV14 with TRBJ2-2; 14 bases line up with TRBD2. Trimming took 4 bases from V and 7 from J; bases not matched to a gene: 8. Germline V gene lookup returns CDR1 SGHDN and CDR2 FVKESK. CDR3 length: 17 amino acids. CDR3 nucleotides: TGTGCCAGCAGCCCCAAGGGGGGACTAGCGGGAGTCGGGGAGCTGTTTTTT. This translates into CASSPKGGLAGVGELFF.

CDR3 sequence reads: CASSQGRPFGQPQHF. CDR3 sequence (DNA): TGCGCCAGCAGCCAAGGTCGACCGTTTGGACAGCCCCAGCATTTT. This rearrangement joins TRBV4-1 to TRBJ1-5, with D unclear. V was clipped by 1 base and J by 7 bases, with 14 bases between them. This CDR3 has 15 residues. Germline-derived CDR1 and CDR2 are MGHRA and YSYEKL.

The chain is built from TRBV7-9 and TRBJ1-1; TRBD1 is a possible D gene (5 bases). Trimming removed 5 bases at V and 1 base at J, with 11 bases between. CDR3 length equals 14 residues. From germline, CDR1 is SEHNR and CDR2 FQNEAQ (reference sequence). The CDR3 spells CASSPGRSNTEAFF. The CDR3 DNA reads TGTGCCAGCAGCCCGGGGCGGTCGAACACTGAAGCTTTCTTT.

CDR3 in amino acids: CSARTTAGYGYTF. The DNA for the CDR3 is TGCAGTGCCCGGACTACCGCGGGCTATGGCTACACCTTC. The chain carries TRBV20-1 and TRBJ1-2; D gene ambiguous. The CDR3 has 13 residues. Per germline, CDR1 DFQATT and CDR2 SNEGSKA (reference sequence). Between the trimmed V and J ends, which lost 6 bases and 4 bases, there was a span of 15 bases.

The table lists this clonotype with a few counts. The CDR3 DNA sequence: TGCAGTGCTAGGGTTGGGTTCCGGGGGCTGAGCAATCAGCCCCAGCATTTT. This sequence encodes CSARVGFRGLSNQPQHF. V is TRBV20-1 and J is TRBJ1-5; weak D call: TRBD1 (6 bases). The CDR3 runs to 17 residues. The germline V and J ends were trimmed by 3 bases and 1 base, with 19 bases remaining between them. The germline CDR1 and CDR2 sequences are DFQATT and SNEGSKA (reference sequence).

This clonotype came up a few times. The gene calls are TRBV18 and TRBJ2-4; D is uncertain. Germline values: CDR1 KGHSH, CDR2 LQKENI. V shed 2 bases and J shed 4 bases, with 9 bases lying between them. The CDR3 loop spans 14 amino acids. Here the CDR3 reads CASSPSNGKNIQYF. For the CDR3, the DNA is TGTGCCAGCTCACCATCCAACGGGAAAAACATTCAGTACTTC.

The gene calls are TRBV5-1 and TRBJ2-5, with TRBD1 matching 8 bases. V lost 3 bases, J lost 0 bases, and 4 bases stayed unmatched. The CDR3 is 15 residues long. Per the germline V gene, CDR1 is SGHRS and CDR2 is YFSETQ. The CDR3 DNA follows: TGCGCCAGCAGCTCCAGGACAGGGCACCAAGAGACCCAGTACTTC. This sequence encodes CASSSRTGHQETQYF.

The chain is built from TRBV29-1 and TRBJ2-7, with D possibly TRBD1 on 5 matching bases. CDR1 SQVTM and CDR2 ANQGSEA come from the germline V gene. V was pared by 5 bases and J by 3 bases, with 14 bases between. This CDR3 is built from 13 residues. CDR3 region: CSVCSAGNYEQYF. In DNA form, the CDR3 reads TGCAGCGTTTGTTCGGCAGGGAACTACGAGCAGTACTTC.